The rows below give T cell receptor beta chains drawn from one sample of a study of OX40 agonist ivuxolimab in advanced cancers. Clones were sequenced by immunoSEQ multiplex PCR, and TCRdb holds only the in-frame ones, with some missing. The table lists some 77,000 clones, about 91% of them singletons. The specimen was CD4+ or CD8+ T cells sorted from blood, collected in a trial of the OX40 agonist ivuxolimab. These receptor sequences come from an adult with an advanced solid tumor such as melanoma, head and neck, liver or kidney cancer. The CDR3 runs from the conserved cysteine through the conserved F or W. The D gene is left open where the match is weak. Clone size is shown for a subset of rows, as once, few, many or a class of expanded clone.

clone_size	v_call	d_call	j_call	cdr3_aa	cdr3_nt
.	TRBV6-1	.	TRBJ1-4	CASRGQAWGREKLFF	TGTGCCAGCAGGGGACAAGCGTGGGGAAGAGAAAAACTGTTTTTT
.	TRBV4-2	TRBD1	TRBJ1-5	CASSQEVTGDQPQHF	TGTGCCAGCAGCCAGGAAGTTACAGGGGACCAGCCCCAGCATTTT
once	TRBV27	TRBD1	TRBJ1-1	CASSDPGQGNTEAFF	TGTGCCAGCAGTGATCCGGGACAGGGGAACACTGAAGCTTTCTTT
.	TRBV4-1	.	TRBJ2-4	CASSHRDGRLAKNIQYF	TGCGCCAGCAGCCACCGGGACGGCAGACTAGCCAAAAACATTCAGTACTTC
once	TRBV18	TRBD1	TRBJ2-7	CASSPRQGVYEQYF	TGTGCCAGCTCACCCCGACAGGGGGTCTACGAGCAGTACTTC
.	TRBV27	.	TRBJ2-2	CASRAEGISGELFF	TGTGCCAGCCGGGCGGAAGGAATTAGCGGGGAGCTGTTTTTT
.	TRBV9	.	TRBJ1-6	CASSVDGAIDSPLHF	TGTGCCAGCAGCGTAGACGGGGCCATTGATTCACCCCTCCACTTT
.	TRBV6-5	TRBD1	TRBJ1-3	CASKQGSSGNTIYF	TGTGCCAGCAAACAGGGGTCCTCTGGAAACACCATATATTTT
.	TRBV2	.	TRBJ1-3	CASLETDFVSGNTIYF	TGTGCCAGCCTAGAAACGGACTTCGTCTCTGGAAACACCATATATTTT
.	TRBV2	.	TRBJ1-2	CASKARYGYTF	TGTGCCAGCAAGGCGCGGTATGGCTACACCTTC
.	TRBV5-4	.	TRBJ2-6	CASSLGAGVNVLTF	TGTGCCAGCAGCTTAGGGGCCGGGGTCAACGTCCTGACTTTC
.	TRBV11-1	.	TRBJ2-2	CASSFYPGELFF	TGTGCCAGCAGCTTCTACCCCGGGGAGCTGTTTTTT
.	TRBV6-1	TRBD1	TRBJ2-5	CASSGYDRGAWETQYF	TGTGCCAGCAGTGGATACGACAGGGGAGCGTGGGAGACCCAGTACTTC
.	TRBV11-2	.	TRBJ1-1	CASSPGVAGSFF	TGTGCCAGCAGCCCCGGAGTAGCCGGGAGTTTCTTT
.	TRBV10-3	.	TRBJ2-1	CAISVSPSYNEQFF	TGTGCCATCAGTGTTAGCCCGTCCTACAATGAGCAGTTCTTC
.	TRBV30	.	TRBJ1-3	CACSRAGNSGNTIYF	TGTGCCTGCTCCAGGGCCGGTAACTCTGGAAACACCATATATTTT
.	TRBV11-2	.	TRBJ2-7	CASSGLRGSSSYEQYF	TGTGCCAGCAGCGGCCTAAGGGGTTCCAGCTCCTACGAGCAGTACTTC
once	TRBV15	.	TRBJ1-5	CATSIGQTNQPQHF	TGTGCCACCAGCATCGGACAGACCAATCAGCCCCAGCATTTT
.	TRBV11-2	TRBD2	TRBJ2-3	CASSPLAGTNTQYF	TGTGCCAGCAGTCCACTAGCGGGAACAAATACGCAGTATTTT
.	TRBV5-1	.	TRBJ1-1	CASSLGDGGRNTEAFF	TGCGCCAGCAGCTTGGGGGATGGGGGGCGCAATACTGAAGCTTTCTTT
.	TRBV6-6	.	TRBJ2-7	CASIRGTQQYF	TGTGCCAGCATTCGAGGGACCCAGCAGTACTTC
.	TRBV10-3	.	TRBJ1-1	CAISGRDRVNTEAFF	TGTGCCATCAGTGGCCGGGACCGAGTGAACACTGAAGCTTTCTTT
.	TRBV11-2	.	TRBJ1-1	CASSSKPGNTEAFF	TGTGCCAGCAGCTCTAAGCCGGGAAACACTGAAGCTTTCTTT
.	TRBV6-1	TRBD1	TRBJ1-5	CASSEAGTGGRQPQHF	TGTGCCAGCAGTGAAGCGGGGACAGGGGGAAGACAGCCCCAGCATTTT
few	TRBV5-6	.	TRBJ1-2	CASSLGPRGTNYGYTF	TGTGCCAGCAGCTTGGGCCCCAGGGGAACCAACTATGGCTACACCTTC
.	TRBV7-6	.	TRBJ2-1	CASSPQGDEQFF	TGTGCCAGCAGCCCTCAGGGTGATGAGCAGTTCTTC
few	TRBV2	TRBD1	TRBJ1-5	CASSAGTGGNQPQHF	TGTGCCAGCAGTGCCGGGACAGGGGGCAATCAGCCCCAGCATTTT
.	TRBV30	.	TRBJ1-3	CASRSSSGNTIYF	TGTGCCTCCCGATCCTCCTCTGGAAACACCATATATTTT